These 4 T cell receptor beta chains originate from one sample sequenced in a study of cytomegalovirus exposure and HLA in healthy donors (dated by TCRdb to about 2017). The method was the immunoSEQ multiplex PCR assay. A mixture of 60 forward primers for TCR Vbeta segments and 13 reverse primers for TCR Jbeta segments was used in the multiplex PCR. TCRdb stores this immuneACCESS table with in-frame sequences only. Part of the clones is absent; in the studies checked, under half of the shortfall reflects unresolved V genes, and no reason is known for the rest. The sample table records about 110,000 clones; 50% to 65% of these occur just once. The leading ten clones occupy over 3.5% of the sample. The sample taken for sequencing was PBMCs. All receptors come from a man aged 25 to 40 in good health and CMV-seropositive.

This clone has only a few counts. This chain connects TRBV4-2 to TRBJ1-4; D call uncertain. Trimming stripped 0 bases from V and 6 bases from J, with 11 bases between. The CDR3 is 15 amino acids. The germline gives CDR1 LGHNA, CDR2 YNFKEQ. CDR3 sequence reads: CASSQEEGLDEKLFF. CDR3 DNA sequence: TGTGCCAGCAGCCAAGAAGAGGGTTTAGATGAAAAACTGTTTTTT.

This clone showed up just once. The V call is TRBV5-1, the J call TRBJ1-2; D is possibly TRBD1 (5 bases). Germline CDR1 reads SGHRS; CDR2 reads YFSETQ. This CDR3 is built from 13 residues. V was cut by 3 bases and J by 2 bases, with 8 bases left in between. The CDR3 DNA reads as TGCGCCAGCAGCTCATCAGGGAACTATGGCTACACCTTC. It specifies CASSSSGNYGYTF.

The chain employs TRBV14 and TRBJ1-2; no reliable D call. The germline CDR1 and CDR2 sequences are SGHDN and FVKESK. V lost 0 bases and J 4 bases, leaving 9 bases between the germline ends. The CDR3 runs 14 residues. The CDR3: CASSQDGWSYGYTF. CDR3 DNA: TGTGCCAGCAGCCAAGACGGGTGGTCCTATGGCTACACCTTC. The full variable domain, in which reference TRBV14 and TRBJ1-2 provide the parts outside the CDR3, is EAGVTQFPSHSVIEKGQTVTLRCDPISGHDNLYWYRRVMGKEIKFLLHFVKESKQDESGMPNNRFLAERTGGTYSTLKVQPAELEDSGVYFCASSQDGWSYGYTFGSGTRLTVV.

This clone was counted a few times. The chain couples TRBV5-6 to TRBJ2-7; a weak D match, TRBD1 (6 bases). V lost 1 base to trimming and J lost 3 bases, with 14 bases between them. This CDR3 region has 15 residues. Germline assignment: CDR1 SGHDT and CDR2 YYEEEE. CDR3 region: CASSLLGQGYYEQYF. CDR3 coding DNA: TGTGCCAGCAGCTTGCTAGGCCAGGGGTACTACGAGCAGTACTTC.